These 9 T cell receptor beta chains were all obtained from the same sample, sequenced in a study of identical twins. TCRdb re-called the 5' RACE reads with MiXCR, one entry per CDR3 protein. The sample records 400,000 to 550,000 distinct CDR3 sequences, approximately 22% being singletons. The sample was also reused in another study, on T cells expressing NK-cell markers.

Sequencing used CD4+ T cells sorted from blood. Receptors were obtained from a woman between 18 and 30 years old in good health.

This clonotype turned up a few times. The chain employs TRBV6-1 and TRBJ1-5; 7 bases are a match to TRBD1. The CDR3 length is 15 residues. With V trimmed by 6 bases and J by 4 bases, 9 bases remained unmatched. Germline CDR1 MNHNS, CDR2 SASEGT. The CDR3 DNA sequence: TGTGCCAGCAGCCGGACAGGCGAGGAGAATCAGCCCCAGCATTTT. Translation gives CASSRTGEENQPQHF.

This clonotype has more than one count but fewer than ten. The chain combines TRBV20-1 with TRBJ2-1, with no clear D. V was clipped by 6 bases and J by 5 bases, with 8 bases between them. This CDR3 is 11 amino acids long. Per germline, CDR1 DFQATT and CDR2 SNEGSKA (reference sequence). CDR3 amino acids: CSAPGNNEQFF. The CDR3 bases are TGCAGTGCGCCGGGTAACAATGAGCAGTTCTTC.

The rearrangement joins TRBV27 to TRBJ2-5, with D possibly TRBD2 on 7 matching bases. The CDR3 covers 14 residues. V was pared by 6 bases and J by 4 bases, with 15 bases between. Germline V gene lookup returns CDR1 MNHEY and CDR2 SMNVEV (reference sequence). CDR3 region: CASRRGALPETQYF. The CDR3 region has the DNA TGTGCCAGCAGACGGGGGGCCCTGCCAGAGACCCAGTACTTC.

This clonotype came up a few times. J is TRBJ2-1 and V is TRBV7-9; D possibly corresponds to TRBD2 (6 bases). Germline V gene lookup returns CDR1 SEHNR and CDR2 FQNEAQ (reference sequence). V was trimmed by 0 bases and J by 0 bases, leaving 12 bases between them. This CDR3 spans 17 amino acids. DNA for the CDR3: TGTGCCAGCAGCTTAGCCTATTCTAGCGACTCCTACAATGAGCAGTTCTTC. Translation gives CASSLAYSSDSYNEQFF.

In this sample, this clonotype turned up a few times. The chain recombines TRBV20-1 with TRBJ1-1; a weak D match, TRBD1 (6 bases). The germline gives CDR1 DFQATT, CDR2 SNEGSKA (reference sequence). There are 16 residues in the CDR3. Trimming pared 0 bases from V and 6 bases from J, leaving 20 bases between. The chain's CDR3 is CSARDPQTGRTSEAFF. The CDR3 region has the DNA TGCAGTGCTAGAGATCCACAGACAGGCAGGACGTCTGAAGCTTTCTTT.

The rearrangement joins TRBV7-2 to TRBJ2-3; D is uncertain. The CDR3 is made up of 15 amino acids. Trimming removed 1 base at V and 6 bases at J, with 14 bases between. From germline, CDR1 is SGHTA and CDR2 FQGNSA. Written as DNA, the CDR3 is TGTGCCAGCAGCTTAGTAGCCAGTTGGGGTGATACGCAGTATTTT. Translation: CASSLVASWGDTQYF.

The genes are TRBV6-1 and TRBJ2-7; no clear D gene. CDR1 and CDR2 from the germline V gene are MNHNS and SASEGT. There are 13 residues in the CDR3. Trimming stripped 5 bases from V and 2 bases from J, with 10 bases between. The CDR3 DNA reads TGTGCCAGCAGTATGGGTACGGCCTACGAGCAGTACTTC. Protein sequence: CASSMGTAYEQYF.

This clonotype was detected a few times. The J gene is TRBJ2-7, the V gene TRBV20-1, with TRBD2 as a possible D gene (5 bases). Germline CDR1 DFQATT, CDR2 SNEGSKA (reference sequence). This CDR3 spans 13 amino acids. Trimming left V 5 bases short and J 7 bases short, with 18 bases between. Here the CDR3 DNA reads TGCAGTGCTCAGAGGGTGGCCACCGAGGAGCAGTACTTC. Its protein product is CSAQRVATEEQYF.

The table lists this clonotype with many counts. This rearrangement joins TRBV29-1 to TRBJ2-1; tentative D call: TRBD2 (5 bases). There are 15 residues in the CDR3. From germline, CDR1 is SQVTM and CDR2 ANQGSEA. Trimming pared 0 bases from V and 3 bases from J, leaving 12 bases between. The CDR3 loop reads CSVEDLRGSYNEQFF. The CDR3 DNA follows: TGCAGCGTTGAAGATCTTCGGGGTAGCTACAATGAGCAGTTCTTC.